Listed here is a single T cell receptor (beta chain). As yet, its antigen is unknown. The data were taken from a study of T cell responses to AZD1222 COVID-19 vaccine. The study, taken as a whole, reports: Researchers report vaccine-associated CD4 TCRs spanning spike, with dominance at 160-218 and 743-854. After two AZD1222 doses, spike-specific TCR breadth and depth rose versus day 0.

This CDR3 region has 15 residues. V was shortened by 8 bases and J by 1 base, with 18 bases between the two germline ends. The germline V gene encodes CDR1 MNHEY and CDR2 SMNVEV (reference sequence). Clones were sequenced by immunoSEQ multiplex PCR, and TCRdb holds only the in-frame ones, with some missing. Among about 57,000 clones listed, 85% were seen once. The specimen comprised peripheral blood, sampled on day 0 of AZD1222 vaccination. The clonotype was recovered from an adult in good health. V gene TRBV27 combines with J gene TRBJ2-7; the D is unclear. The CDR3 here is CASFRFSDGSYEQYF. DNA of the CDR3: TGTGCCAGCTTTCGGTTCTCGGACGGATCCTACGAGCAGTACTTC.